This is a list of T cell receptor beta chains from one sample in a study of blood T cell repertoires in COVID-19. Using immunoSEQ multiplex PCR, the repertoire was profiled, and TCRdb retains in-frame clones only, with some absent. The sample records 150,000 to 200,000 clones, over 75% being singletons. Source material: peripheral blood. The receptors originated from a man in his 70s with acute or convalescent COVID-19. The CDR3 runs from the conserved cysteine through the conserved F or W. The D gene is left open where the match is weak. Expanded clones are given a class, and other clones once, few, many or no size at all.

len	abundance	v_gene	d_gene	j_gene	CDR3nt	CDR3aa
13	-	TRBV6-5	-	TRBJ1-1	TGTGCCAGCACCCCGAGGGGGGGTGCTGAAGCTTTCTTT	CASTPRGGAEAFF
17	-	TRBV5-1	TRBD2	TRBJ2-5	TGCGCCAGCAGCTTGGGTCGACTAGCGGGGCCTGAAGAGACCCAGTACTTC	CASSLGRLAGPEETQYF
13	few	TRBV11-2	-	TRBJ1-1	TGTGCCAGCAGCTACCGGGAGAACACTGAAGCTTTCTTT	CASSYRENTEAFF
14	-	TRBV19	-	TRBJ2-2	TGTGCCAGTAGTACGACAGGGAACACCGGGGAGCTGTTTTTT	CASSTTGNTGELFF
19	-	TRBV28	TRBD2	TRBJ2-3	TGTGCCAGCAGCCTTGCTGGACTAGCGGGAGAAGGAAGGGCAGATACGCAGTATTTT	CASSLAGLAGEGRADTQYF
15	-	TRBV7-2	-	TRBJ1-5	TGTGCCAGCAGCTTATCAGGGCATAGCAATCAGCCCCAGCATTTT	CASSLSGHSNQPQHF
16	few	TRBV6-2/TRBV6-3	-	TRBJ2-1	TGTGCCAGCAGTTACTCGAGACAGATTGCCTACAATGAGCAGTTCTTC	CASSYSRQIAYNEQFF
16	-	TRBV7-3	TRBD2	TRBJ2-1	TGTGCCAGCAGCCCCCGACTAGCGGGAGGAGACAATGAGCAGTTCTTC	CASSPRLAGGDNEQFF
17	-	TRBV5-1	-	TRBJ1-6	TGCGCCAGCAGCTTCAGGGGCCCCTCCCTCCGTAATTCACCCCTCCACTTT	CASSFRGPSLRNSPLHF
15	-	TRBV2	-	TRBJ2-2	TGTGCCAGCAGTGAAAGAGGGCCGAACACCGGGGAGCTGTTTTTT	CASSERGPNTGELFF
15	few	TRBV6-5	TRBD1	TRBJ1-2	TGTGCCAGCAGGATCCGGGACAGGGGTCCCTATGGCTACACCTTC	CASRIRDRGPYGYTF
14	once	TRBV5-6	-	TRBJ1-2	TGTGCCAGCAGCCTCGGTCGGGAAGATTGGGGCTACACCTTC	CASSLGREDWGYTF
15	-	TRBV18	TRBD1	TRBJ1-2	TGTGCCAGCTCACCTTTGGACAGGGGGCCCTATGGCTACACCTTC	CASSPLDRGPYGYTF
14	-	TRBV5-1	-	TRBJ2-5	TGCGCCAGCAGCTTCCGGGACTACCAAGAGACCCAGTACTTC	CASSFRDYQETQYF
13	few	TRBV19	TRBD1	TRBJ1-1	TGTGCCAGGCCCGGGACAGGGGACACTGAAGCTTTCTTT	CARPGTGDTEAFF
14	-	TRBV10-3	TRBD1	TRBJ1-5	TGTGCCACCAAGGGACAGGGCAGCAATCAGCCCCAGCATTTT	CATKGQGSNQPQHF
13	-	TRBV30	-	TRBJ1-2	TGTGCCTGGAGTGTTGGGAGATCTTATGGCTACACCTTC	CAWSVGRSYGYTF
17	-	TRBV2	TRBD2	TRBJ2-1	TGTGCCAGCAGCGGCGGGACTAGCGGGAGGTTTAACGGTGAGCAGTTCTTC	CASSGGTSGRFNGEQFF
14	-	TRBV5-1	-	TRBJ1-1	TGCGCCAGCAGCTTGGAGGAGGGGCGCCCTGAAGCTTTCTTT	CASSLEEGRPEAFF
13	-	TRBV27	-	TRBJ2-7	TGTGCCAGCAGTGTAACTATTTCCTACGAGCAGTACTTC	CASSVTISYEQYF
14	-	TRBV7-9	TRBD1	TRBJ2-7	TGTGCCAGCAGCTCGAACACAGGGGCCTACGAGCAGTACTTC	CASSSNTGAYEQYF
16	-	TRBV2	TRBD2	TRBJ2-7	TGTGCCAGCAGTGAATACGGGACTAGAAGGAACTACGAGCAGTACTTC	CASSEYGTRRNYEQYF
13	-	TRBV19	-	TRBJ1-2	TGTGCCAGCAGTGGGGAGTGGGACTATGGCTACACCTTC	CASSGEWDYGYTF
15	-	TRBV5-1	TRBD2	TRBJ2-3	TGCGCCAGCGAGCGGGGGGGCACTAGCACAGATACGCAGTATTTT	CASERGGTSTDTQYF
16	-	TRBV24-1	TRBD1	TRBJ2-1	TGTGCCACCAGTGTTTTGGGGGCAGGGGGCTACAATGAGCAGTTCTTC	CATSVLGAGGYNEQFF
17	-	TRBV23-1	TRBD1	TRBJ1-2	TGCGCCAGCAGTCCCCACGGACAGGGGCCCCTTTTATATGGCTACACCTTC	CASSPHGQGPLLYGYTF
16	-	TRBV14	TRBD2	TRBJ2-5	TGTGCCAGCAGCCACCGGCGGGGGGGCTTCCAAGAGACCCAGTACTTC	CASSHRRGGFQETQYF
15	-	TRBV14	-	TRBJ2-1	TGTGCCAGCAGCCACCGCGTGGGGCAGGCCAATGAGCAGTTCTTC	CASSHRVGQANEQFF
12	-	TRBV7-9	TRBD2	TRBJ2-3	TGTGCCAGCAGCCAAAGCGGGAGCATGCAGTATTTT	CASSQSGSMQYF
14	few	TRBV2	TRBD1	TRBJ2-5	TGTGCCAGCCAGACAGGGTTGAGTACAGAGACCCAGTACTTC	CASQTGLSTETQYF
16	-	TRBV28	TRBD2	TRBJ2-4	TGTGCCAGCAGTTTATTGCAGACTAGCGGGACGAACATTCAGTACTTC	CASSLLQTSGTNIQYF
12	-	TRBV6-1	-	TRBJ1-5	TGTGCCAGCAGTGAAATTAGTCAGCCCCAGCATTTT	CASSEISQPQHF
14	-	TRBV7-6	-	TRBJ1-5	TGTGCCAGCAGTCCAAGGGGTTCTTATCAGCCCCAGCATTTT	CASSPRGSYQPQHF
17	-	TRBV7-9	-	TRBJ2-7	TGTGCCAGCAGCTTACCCAACCCGACAGGACGGTCCTACGAGCAGTACTTC	CASSLPNPTGRSYEQYF
18	-	TRBV11-3	TRBD1	TRBJ1-2	TGTGCCAGCAGCTTAGGAAAGGAACAGGGGCGCAACGTACGAGGCTACACCTTC	CASSLGKEQGRNVRGYTF
15	-	TRBV28	-	TRBJ1-6	TGTGCCAGCAGTTTTACCGGAGAAGGTGGTTCACCCCTCCACTTT	CASSFTGEGGSPLHF
17	-	TRBV24-1	TRBD2	TRBJ2-3	TGTGCCACCAGTGATTCCCGGACTAGCGGGTTTGCAGATACGCAGTATTTT	CATSDSRTSGFADTQYF
13	-	TRBV29-1	TRBD2	TRBJ2-1	TGCAGCGTTTGGGGGGGTACGGGCAATGAGCAGTTCTTC	CSVWGGTGNEQFF
15	-	TRBV4-3	TRBD2	TRBJ2-5	TGCGCCAGCAGCCAGGGACTAGCGGGAGTGGGGGCCCAGTACTTC	CASSQGLAGVGAQYF
15	-	TRBV7-2	-	TRBJ1-6	TGTGCCAGCAGCTTAGAGGGGGGGATCTTTTCACCCCTCCACTTT	CASSLEGGIFSPLHF
14	-	TRBV5-4	TRBD1	TRBJ1-4	TGTGCCAGCAGCTTAGGACAGGGTAATGAAAAACTGTTTTTT	CASSLGQGNEKLFF
14	few	TRBV19	-	TRBJ2-3	TGTGCCAGTAGGGACAGGGAGGGAACAGATACGCAGTATTTT	CASRDREGTDTQYF